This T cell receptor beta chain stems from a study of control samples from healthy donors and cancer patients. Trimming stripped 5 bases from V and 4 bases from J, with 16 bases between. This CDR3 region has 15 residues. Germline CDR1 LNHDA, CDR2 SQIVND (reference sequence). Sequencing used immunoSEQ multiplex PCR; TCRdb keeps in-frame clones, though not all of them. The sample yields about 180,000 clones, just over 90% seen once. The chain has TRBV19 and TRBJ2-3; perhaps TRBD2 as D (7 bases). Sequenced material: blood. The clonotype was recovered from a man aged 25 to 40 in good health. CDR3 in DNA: TGTGCCAGTAGTGAGATGGGGGGGGGCCCAGATACGCAGTATTTT. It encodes CASSEMGGGPDTQYF.